This T cell receptor beta chain comes out of a study of CD8 T cells in Susac syndrome. RNA, at roughly 0.45 to 1 ug, was reverse transcribed with random hexamers. TCRdb used MiXCR to reprocess the immunoSEQ multiplex PCR reads, holding one entry per CDR3 protein. The sample holds 100,000 to 150,000 distinct CDR3 sequences, 80% to 95% seen once. Losses at the gene ends were 5 bases for V and 3 bases for J; bases not matched to a gene: 9. Germline CDR1 reads MNHEY; CDR2 reads SMNVEV (reference sequence). The CDR3 extends over 16 amino acids. Sequences were obtained from CD8+ T cells from PBMCs. The TCR comes from a human donor with multiple sclerosis. This chain links TRBV27 with TRBJ2-1; 8 bases agree with TRBD1. The CDR3 nucleotides are TGTGCCAGCAGTGCCCGGACAGGGTTGGGCTACAATGAGCAGTTCTTC. As protein: CASSARTGLGYNEQFF.